Listed below are T cell receptor beta chains from one sample, sequenced in a study of OX40 agonist ivuxolimab in advanced cancers. Data came from immunoSEQ multiplex PCR; TCRdb stores just in-frame clones and leaves some out. In the table there are about 50,000 clones, roughly 87% of which are singletons. Sequences were derived from CD4+ or CD8+ T cells sorted from blood, sampled in a trial of the OX40 agonist ivuxolimab. These receptors all stem from an adult with an advanced solid tumor such as melanoma, head and neck, liver or kidney cancer. Each CDR3 is given with its conserved first and last residue. A D gene is named only where the DNA matches it firmly. For some rows the clone size is stated as once, few or many, or as a class when expanded; others skip it.

clone_size,d_call,j_call,v_call,cdr3_aa,cdr3_nt
NA,NA,TRBJ2-3,TRBV4-1,CASSHLPHGGGTDTQYF,TGCGCCAGCAGCCATCTACCCCACGGGGGCGGTACAGATACGCAGTATTTT
few,NA,TRBJ1-1,TRBV30,CAWSVGEDTEAFF,TGTGCCTGGAGTGTCGGGGAGGACACTGAAGCTTTCTTT
NA,TRBD2,TRBJ2-3,TRBV7-6,CASSQIAGATDTQYF,TGTGCCAGCAGCCAAATAGCGGGGGCCACAGATACGCAGTATTTT
once,NA,TRBJ2-7,TRBV6-5,CASSYSGNFYEQYF,TGTGCCAGCAGTTACTCGGGGAACTTCTACGAGCAGTACTTC
NA,NA,TRBJ2-1,TRBV6-4,CASSATGSSYNEQFF,TGTGCCAGCAGTGCGACAGGTAGCTCCTACAATGAGCAGTTCTTC
NA,TRBD1,TRBJ2-2,TRBV15,CATGILGTANTGELFF,TGTGCCACTGGAATCCTGGGGACAGCTAACACCGGGGAGCTGTTTTTT
NA,TRBD2,TRBJ2-5,TRBV2,CASSERGLGLAGVETQYF,TGTGCCAGCAGTGAACGAGGTCTAGGACTAGCGGGAGTTGAGACCCAGTACTTC
NA,TRBD1,TRBJ2-3,TRBV5-1,CASSLYGQAGDTQYF,TGCGCCAGCAGCTTATATGGACAGGCTGGAGATACGCAGTATTTT
NA,NA,TRBJ2-5,TRBV9,CASSVEAFIRDGEETQYF,TGTGCCAGCAGCGTAGAGGCATTCATCCGGGACGGAGAAGAGACCCAGTACTTC
NA,TRBD1,TRBJ2-1,TRBV29-1,CSVGTGTGDGEQFF,TGCAGCGTTGGTACCGGGACAGGGGACGGTGAGCAGTTCTTC
NA,TRBD2,TRBJ2-2,TRBV7-7,CASSSGLAGGGTGELFF,TGTGCCAGCAGCTCGGGACTAGCGGGAGGAGGCACCGGGGAGCTGTTTTTT
NA,TRBD2,TRBJ2-3,TRBV19,CASSSSGRALDTQYF,TGTGCCAGTAGTAGTAGCGGGAGGGCTTTAGATACGCAGTATTTT
NA,TRBD2,TRBJ2-5,TRBV2,CASSPRDSGGGETQYF,TGTGCCAGCAGCCCAAGGGATAGCGGGGGGGGAGAGACCCAGTACTTC
few,TRBD1,TRBJ2-3,TRBV27,CASSQGTASDTQYF,TGTGCCAGCAGCCAGGGGACAGCATCAGATACGCAGTATTTT
NA,NA,TRBJ1-1,TRBV11-3,CASSTHRDTEAFF,TGTGCCAGCAGCACTCATAGGGACACTGAAGCTTTCTTT
NA,NA,TRBJ1-2,TRBV2,CASSERAASNYGYTF,TGTGCCAGCAGTGAAAGGGCAGCCTCTAACTATGGCTACACCTTC
few,NA,TRBJ1-4,TRBV19,CASSMSNEKLFF,TGTGCCAGTAGTATGTCTAATGAAAAACTGTTTTTT
NA,NA,TRBJ1-4,TRBV19,CASSIWGRSTNEKLFF,TGTGCCAGTAGTATATGGGGGCGATCAACTAATGAAAAACTGTTTTTT
NA,NA,TRBJ1-2,TRBV7-6,CASSNVGVKGYTF,TGTGCCAGCAGTAATGTAGGGGTAAAAGGCTACACCTTC
NA,TRBD1,TRBJ1-6,TRBV14,CASSQARQGGSPLHF,TGTGCCAGCAGCCAAGCAAGGCAGGGGGGTTCACCCCTCCACTTT
NA,TRBD2,TRBJ2-1,TRBV7-6,CASSYGTSGDEQFF,TGTGCCAGCAGCTACGGGACTAGCGGAGATGAGCAGTTCTTC
NA,NA,TRBJ2-5,TRBV27,CASSLSEAQETQYF,TGTGCCAGCAGTTTATCCGAAGCCCAAGAGACCCAGTACTTC
few,TRBD1,TRBJ1-1,TRBV5-6,CASSAGQMNTEAFF,TGTGCCAGCAGCGCGGGACAGATGAACACTGAAGCTTTCTTT
NA,NA,TRBJ2-2,TRBV6-6,CASTGVAVNTGELFF,TGTGCCAGCACTGGAGTGGCAGTCAACACCGGGGAGCTGTTTTTT
NA,TRBD1,TRBJ2-1,TRBV28,CASGALPGQGVDEQFF,TGTGCCAGCGGGGCCCTTCCGGGACAGGGGGTCGATGAGCAGTTCTTC
NA,NA,TRBJ1-2,TRBV4-3,CASSQDGTNGFGYTF,TGCGCCAGCAGCCAGGACGGGACCAACGGGTTCGGCTACACCTTC
NA,NA,TRBJ2-7,TRBV28,CASSLLEGSYEQYF,TGTGCCAGCAGTTTGTTGGAGGGGAGCTACGAGCAGTACTTC
NA,NA,TRBJ1-3,TRBV14,CASSISSSGNTIYF,TGTGCCAGCAGCATATCCTCCTCTGGAAACACCATATATTTT
NA,NA,TRBJ2-3,TRBV27,CASSSRSSTDTQYF,TGTGCCAGCAGTTCCCGGTCTAGCACAGATACGCAGTATTTT
NA,NA,TRBJ1-1,TRBV14,CASSQLFGETSNTEAFF,TGTGCCAGCAGCCAATTGTTTGGTGAGACTTCGAACACTGAAGCTTTCTTT
NA,TRBD1,TRBJ2-5,TRBV9,CASSISGGRETQYF,TGTGCCAGCAGCATCTCAGGGGGAAGGGAGACCCAGTACTTC
once,NA,TRBJ1-1,TRBV4-1,CASSKPLNKNTEAFF,TGCGCCAGCAGCAAGCCTCTCAACAAGAACACTGAAGCTTTCTTT
once,NA,TRBJ2-1,TRBV4-1,CASSQDPSAHNEQFF,TGCGCCAGCAGCCAAGATCCTAGCGCCCACAATGAGCAGTTCTTC
NA,TRBD2,TRBJ2-3,TRBV2,CASSETSGGASDTQYF,TGTGCCAGCAGTGAAACTAGCGGGGGGGCCTCAGATACGCAGTATTTT
NA,NA,TRBJ2-5,TRBV7-9,CASKSLGVEETQYF,TGTGCCAGCAAAAGTTTAGGGGTGGAAGAGACCCAGTACTTC
NA,NA,TRBJ2-7,TRBV5-6,CASSIVTASYEQYF,TGTGCCAGCAGCATTGTGACAGCCTCCTACGAGCAGTACTTC
NA,NA,TRBJ1-2,TRBV6-6,CASSYSGERDGYTF,TGTGCCAGCAGTTACTCCGGGGAGAGAGATGGCTACACCTTC
NA,NA,TRBJ2-7,TRBV27,CASSFSRPTSYEQYF,TGTGCCAGCAGTTTTTCCAGACCAACCTCCTACGAGCAGTACTTC
NA,NA,TRBJ2-2,TRBV5-1,CASSLSMNTGELFF,TGCGCCAGCAGCTTGTCCATGAACACCGGGGAGCTGTTTTTT
NA,NA,TRBJ2-3,TRBV27,CASRSWTASTDTQYF,TGTGCCAGCAGATCTTGGACAGCAAGCACAGATACGCAGTATTTT
NA,NA,TRBJ1-2,TRBV10-2,CASSEHGYGYTF,TGCGCCAGCAGTGAACACGGCTATGGCTACACCTTC
NA,NA,TRBJ1-5,TRBV21-1,CASSKAEGCNQPQHF,TGTGCCAGCAGCAAAGCGGAAGGTTGCAATCAGCCCCAGCATTTT